Presented here are 29 T cell receptor beta chains from one specimen sequenced in a study of regulatory T cells in long-lasting Graves disease. The time point was: newly diagnosed GD, antithyroid drugs for less than 3 months. With RNA extracted from PBMCs as input, the TCR library was made. Investigators prepared the TCR beta libraries by applying iRepertoire HTBI primers and Arm-PCR of CDR3 regions. Via MiXCR, TCRdb re-called the multiplex PCR reads, giving one row per CDR3 protein. The repertoire holds roughly 510,000 distinct CDR3 sequences, with about 16% as singletons. These same data were also listed under a study on T cells in Graves' hyperthyroidism and ophthalmopathy.

The specimen comprised peripheral blood mononuclear cells (PBMCs), sampled at new diagnosis, from a patient treated with antithyroid drugs. The receptors were sampled from a man aged 18 to 29 with Graves disease.

About this clonotype: This probably arose from a read error, given a far larger clone one base away. This chain connects TRBV10-3 to TRBJ2-2; possible D gene TRBD2, 6 bases. This CDR3 has 17 residues. V lost 5 bases and J lost 3, with 19 bases in between. Germline V lookup: CDR1 ENHRY, CDR2 SYGVKD. The CDR3 is CAISYSDPTGDTGELFF. The CDR3 nucleotides are TGTGCCATCAGTTACTCGGATCCGACGGGAGACACCGGGGAGCTGTTTTTT.

The chain employs TRBV20-1 and TRBJ1-3, with a tentative D call TRBD1 (6 bases). V lost 6 bases and J 0 bases, leaving 12 bases between the germline ends. This CDR3 has 14 amino acids. The germline CDR1 and CDR2 sequences are DFQATT and SNEGSKA (reference sequence). The CDR3 bases are TGCAGTGCATCCCCGACAGGCTCTGGAAACACCATATATTTT. Protein product: CSASPTGSGNTIYF.

At least ten counts were recorded for this clonotype. The J gene is TRBJ2-7, the V gene TRBV7-8; D remains ambiguous. V lost 3 bases and J lost 3, with 9 bases in between. CDR1 and CDR2 from the germline V gene are SGHVS and FQNEAQ. The CDR3 covers 13 residues. CDR3 sequence: CASSFAVIYEQYF. The DNA of the CDR3 is TGTGCCAGCAGCTTCGCAGTAATCTACGAGCAGTACTTC.

This clonotype appeared a few times. V usage is TRBV7-9 and J usage is TRBJ2-2; perhaps TRBD2 as D (5 bases). CDR3 size: 14 residues. Germline loops: CDR1 SEHNR, CDR2 FQNEAQ (reference sequence). With 11 bases removed from V and 6 bases from J, the gap between germline ends came to 19 bases. CDR3 nucleotide sequence: TGTGCCTCGCTAGAGTATTCTAGCTCCGGGGAGCTGTTTTTT. Translated, it gives CASLEYSSSGELFF.

This clonotype came up many times. The chain is built from TRBV7-2 and TRBJ2-5; tentative D call: TRBD1 (6 bases). The CDR3 runs to 16 residues. The V end was cut by 0 bases, the J end by 1 base, with 12 bases between. Germline CDR1 reads SGHTA; CDR2 reads FQGNSA. The CDR3 is CASSLAGAGFQETQYF. The CDR3 DNA sequence: TGTGCCAGCAGCTTAGCGGGGGCGGGTTTCCAAGAGACCCAGTACTTC.

This clonotype has at least ten counts. The chain uses TRBV18 and TRBJ2-5; 8 bases agree with TRBD2. This CDR3 has 17 amino acids. Unmatched junction bases numbered 10, after V lost 2 bases and J lost 2 bases. CDR1 is KGHSH and CDR2 is LQKENI in the germline V gene. The CDR3, as DNA: TGTGCCAGCTCACCAGGTAGTAGCGGGACCCGTCAAGAGACCCAGTACTTC. The encoded protein is CASSPGSSGTRQETQYF.

This clonotype was seen a few times. The J gene is TRBJ2-1, the V gene TRBV6-2 or TRBV6-3; TRBD1 matches 11 bases. Per the germline V gene, CDR1 is MNHEY and CDR2 is SVGEGT. This CDR3 region has 16 residues. V lost 6 bases to trimming and J lost 1 base; unmatched junction nucleotides: 5. CDR3 sequence: CASRGDRGASYNEQFF. DNA of the CDR3: TGTGCCAGCAGAGGGGACAGGGGGGCGTCCTACAATGAGCAGTTCTTC.

A word on this clonotype: With a much larger clone just one base away, this may be a read error. This chain uses TRBV15 with TRBJ1-6; D is unresolved. The CDR3 covers 15 residues. Germline loops: CDR1 LNHNV, CDR2 YYDKDF (reference sequence). V was pared by 1 base and J by 8 bases, with 12 bases between. In DNA form, the CDR3 reads TGTGCCACCAGCAGAGGAAGGGAGGGTGATTCACCCCTCCACTTT. This sequence encodes CATSRGREGDSPLHF.

A few counts support this clonotype. V usage is TRBV28 and J usage is TRBJ2-7; maybe TRBD2 (5 bases). The V end was cut by 7 bases, the J end by 0 bases, with 13 bases between. The CDR3 length is 14 residues. Germline lookup yields CDR1 MDHEN and CDR2 SYDVKM. Here the CDR3 DNA reads TGTGCCAGCAAAGAGGACTCAAGCTCCTACGAGCAGTACTTC. As protein: CASKEDSSSYEQYF.

This clonotype has a count of ten or more. The V and J genes are TRBV30 and TRBJ2-7, with D perhaps TRBD2 (6 bases). Germline CDR1 reads GTSNPN; CDR2 reads SVGIG (reference sequence). The V end was cut by 0 bases, the J end by 4 bases, with 10 bases between. CDR3 length: 13 amino acids. CDR3 bases: TGTGCCTGGAGTGTAGGAGGGAAGTACGAGCAGTACTTC. Encoded protein: CAWSVGGKYEQYF.

This clonotype has more than one count but fewer than ten. CDR3 DNA: TGCAGTGCTAGAGCCCGCGGGACAGGGGGGACTAACTATGGCTACACCTTC. It translates to CSARARGTGGTNYGYTF. The chain uses TRBV20-1 and TRBJ1-2, with 11 bases aligning to TRBD1. The V gene's germline CDR1 is DFQATT and CDR2 SNEGSKA (reference sequence). The ends lost 1 base at V and 0 bases at J; junction bases unmatched: 7. This CDR3 spans 17 amino acids.

The chain links TRBV2 to TRBJ1-5; 7 positions match TRBD1. V trimming: 4 bases; J trimming: 0 bases; junction bases outside the gene matches: 12. Per germline, CDR1 SNHLY and CDR2 FYNNEI. The CDR3 length is 18 residues. The CDR3 DNA reads as TGTGCCAGCAGTGCCCTCGGACAGGATAAGTATAGCAATCAGCCCCAGCATTTT. Translating it yields CASSALGQDKYSNQPQHF.

The table lists this clonotype with many counts. The chain joins TRBV12-3 or TRBV12-4 to TRBJ1-5, with D unclear. This CDR3 is built from 14 residues. The V gene lost 4 bases and the J gene lost 5 bases, with 12 bases spanning the gap. CDR3: CASSSPDAYQPQHF. The CDR3 region has the DNA TGTGCCAGCAGTTCCCCGGACGCTTATCAGCCCCAGCATTTT.

In its sample, this clonotype was seen many times. This chain joins TRBV18 and TRBJ1-1, with 8 nucleotides matching TRBD1. The V gene end was trimmed by 3 bases and the J gene end by 1 base; junction bases not matched to a gene: 1. Germline lookup yields CDR1 KGHSH and CDR2 LQKENI. CDR3 length equals 14 residues. The CDR3 nucleotides read TGTGCCAGCTCACCGACAGGGGCGAACACTGAAGCTTTCTTT. Amino acid sequence: CASSPTGANTEAFF.

This clonotype was detected ten times or more. This chain joins TRBV11-2 and TRBJ2-1; 14 bases are shared with TRBD2. With 5 bases clipped from V and 8 bases from J, the junction kept 8 bases outside the gene matches. The CDR3 has 16 amino acids. Germline V gene lookup returns CDR1 SGHAT and CDR2 FQNNGV. The chain's CDR3 is CASSRATSGRVHEQFF. In DNA, the CDR3 is TGTGCCAGCAGCCGGGCGACTAGCGGGAGGGTGCATGAGCAGTTCTTC.

This sequence joins TRBV15 and TRBJ2-7; the match to TRBD2 covers 8 bases. J lost 2 bases, V lost 5 bases, and 8 bases had no gene match. This CDR3 has 15 residues. Germline V gene data show CDR1 as LNHNV and CDR2 as YYDKDF (reference sequence). DNA for the CDR3: TGTGCCACCAGCTCCCGGGGTAGCGGGACCTACGAGCAGTACTTC. Protein product: CATSSRGSGTYEQYF.

This chain joins TRBV4-1 and TRBJ2-1; TRBD2 agrees at 8 bases. V was clipped by 0 bases and J by 6 bases; unmatched bases: 10. Germline-derived CDR1 and CDR2 are MGHRA and YSYEKL. This CDR3 spans 17 amino acids. The CDR3 protein is CASSQEGGAGVANEQFF. The DNA for the CDR3 is TGCGCCAGCAGCCAAGAAGGAGGAGCGGGAGTCGCCAATGAGCAGTTCTTC.

The chain combines TRBV5-1 with TRBJ1-1, with no clear D. The CDR3 loop spans 14 amino acids. The V end was cut by 0 bases, the J end by 5 bases, with 11 bases between. Germline loops: CDR1 SGHRS, CDR2 YFSETQ. CDR3 nucleotides: TGCGCCAGCAGCTTGGCGTCGGGGAGGACTGAAGCTTTCTTT. Its translation: CASSLASGRTEAFF.

This clonotype showed up many times. V gene TRBV5-1 combines with J gene TRBJ2-1; TRBD2 matches at 15 bases. This CDR3 comprises 17 residues. V dropped 4 bases and J dropped 8; count of bases not matched to a gene: 10. Looked up from germline, CDR1 is SGHRS and CDR2 is YFSETQ. The CDR3 DNA reads as TGCGCCAGCAGCCCGGGACTAGCGGGAGGCATGGGCGATGAGCAGTTCTTC. Protein: CASSPGLAGGMGDEQFF.

This chain links TRBV10-3 with TRBJ2-3; 8 bases agree with TRBD2. The V segment lost 6 bases and the J segment 2 bases; nucleotides outside the gene matches: 7. The germline gives CDR1 ENHRY, CDR2 SYGVKD. The CDR3 contains 15 residues. The CDR3 DNA is TGTGCCATCAGGGAGGAGCGGGAGACCACAGATACGCAGTATTTT. Residues: CAIREERETTDTQYF.

This clonotype was recorded at least ten times. This sequence joins TRBV20-1 and TRBJ2-1; the D is unclear. Per the germline V gene, CDR1 is DFQATT and CDR2 is SNEGSKA (reference sequence). V lost 1 base to trimming and J lost 1 base, with 11 bases between them. This CDR3 spans 15 amino acids. The CDR3, as DNA: TGCAGTGCTAGAGTAGAGACGGATTCCTACAATGAGCAGTTCTTC. Protein product: CSARVETDSYNEQFF.

The V and J genes are TRBV20-1 and TRBJ2-1; possible D gene TRBD2, 7 bases. This CDR3 region has 14 residues. Germline V CDR1 and CDR2: DFQATT, SNEGSKA (reference sequence). V was shortened by 4 bases and J by 2 bases, with 12 bases between the two germline ends. CDR3 region: CSAKGGATYNEQFF. For the CDR3, the DNA is TGCAGTGCTAAGGGGGGGGCTACCTACAATGAGCAGTTCTTC.

The chain employs TRBV20-1 and TRBJ2-7; tentative D call: TRBD1 (6 bases). This CDR3 is built from 13 residues. In germline, CDR1 is DFQATT, CDR2 SNEGSKA (reference sequence). V was pared by 0 bases and J by 4 bases, with 10 bases between. As DNA, the CDR3 is TGCAGTGCTAGAGATTCGAGGGGGTACGAGCAGTACTTC. It is translated as CSARDSRGYEQYF.

This chain uses TRBV12-3 or TRBV12-4 with TRBJ2-4; 8 bases are a match to TRBD1. With 7 bases clipped from V and 2 bases from J, the junction kept 13 bases outside the gene matches. The CDR3 totals 17 residues. The CDR3 spells CASTTAGTGLSKNIQYF. The CDR3 region has the DNA TGTGCCAGCACCACCGCGGGGACAGGTCTATCCAAAAACATTCAGTACTTC.

This clonotype was counted only a few times. V usage is TRBV18 and J usage is TRBJ2-7; no clear D. Deletions cut 4 bases from V and 5 bases from J, with 12 bases between. The CDR3 length is 13 residues. Looked up from germline, CDR1 is KGHSH and CDR2 is LQKENI. CDR3 amino acids: CASSLEHGDEQYF. Written as DNA, the CDR3 is TGTGCCAGCTCACTCGAACATGGAGACGAGCAGTACTTC.

The chain carries TRBV29-1 and TRBJ2-1, with 8 bases matching TRBD2. In germline, CDR1 is SQVTM, CDR2 ANQGSEA. The CDR3 extends over 14 amino acids. The V and J ends lost 4 bases and 13 bases, in that order; junction bases with no gene match: 15. CDR3 amino acids: CSVGSRGRRGDQFF. Here the CDR3 DNA reads TGCAGCGTTGGGTCTCGCGGGAGGAGGGGTGACCAGTTCTTC.

This sequence joins TRBV29-1 and TRBJ2-5; 8 bases fit TRBD2. The ends lost 6 bases at V and 1 base at J; junction bases unmatched: 4. The CDR3 loop spans 13 amino acids. Germline CDR1 is SQVTM and CDR2 is ANQGSEA. CDR3 in DNA: TGCAGCGTCTTTACTAGCGGCCAAGAGACCCAGTACTTC. Protein product: CSVFTSGQETQYF. The full variable domain, with the rest looked up from reference TRBV29-1 and TRBJ2-5, is SAVISQKPSRDICQRGTSLTIQCQVDSQVTMMFWYRQQPGQSLTLIATANQGSEATYESGFVIDKFPISRPNLTFSTLTVSNMSPEDSSIYLCSVFTSGQETQYFGPGTRLLVL.

This rearrangement joins TRBV4-2 to TRBJ2-1; 7 nucleotides line up with TRBD2. The CDR3 is 16 residues long. CDR1 is LGHNA, CDR2 YNFKEQ, per germline. V dropped 4 bases and J dropped 0; count of bases not matched to a gene: 6. CDR3 sequence reads: CASSPVRESSYNEQFF. The CDR3 nucleotides read TGTGCCAGCAGCCCAGTGCGGGAGAGCTCCTACAATGAGCAGTTCTTC.

The chain carries TRBV27 and TRBJ2-7; the D gene could be TRBD1 or TRBD2 (5 bases each). Deletions cut 5 bases from V and 4 bases from J, with 12 bases between. The CDR3 runs 13 residues. CDR1 and CDR2 (germline): MNHEY, SMNVEV (reference sequence). The CDR3 sequence: CASSMGRRYEQYF. DNA of the CDR3: TGTGCCAGCAGTATGGGACGGCGATACGAGCAGTACTTC.